The T cell receptor beta chain under discussion was sequenced for a study of PD-1 blockade in classical Hodgkin lymphoma. General observations from the study: Prior therapy or disease activity may underlie the repertoire differences, whose causes remain undefined. The CD4+ diversity rise by C4D1 was clearest in complete responders.

This table comes from immunoSEQ multiplex PCR, and its TCRdb copy is limited to in-frame clones, with some not included. The table includes 15,000 to 25,000 clones, 88% detected once. CDR3 size: 15 residues. Germline V gives CDR1 SGHNT, CDR2 YYREEE (reference sequence). The V and J ends lost 6 bases and 1 base, in that order; junction bases with no gene match: 8. Time point reported: cycle 4 day 1 (C4D1), after 5 to 7 weeks of nivolumab. Relapses following autologous stem cell transplantation were seen in all patients, with brentuximab vedotin exposure varying. From thawed PBMCs, CD8+ T cells were isolated by magnetic negative selection. About this clone: Its antigen is currently unknown.

The rearrangement links TRBV5-4 to TRBJ2-5; 8 positions match TRBD2. Sequenced here: CD8+ T cells from blood, sampled before the fourth cycle of nivolumab. This receptor was obtained from a human donor with classical Hodgkin lymphoma. The CDR3 reads CASTILAVRQETQYF. The CDR3 coding sequence is TGTGCCAGCACGATACTAGCGGTTCGCCAAGAGACCCAGTACTTC.